The rows below give T cell receptor beta chains drawn from one sample of a study of PD-L1 blockade in urothelial cancer. The assay was immunoSEQ multiplex PCR, and TCRdb's table has in-frame clones only and misses some. The data contain 70,000 to 75,000 clones, roughly 89% of them singletons. The sequencing used PBMCs, collected around atezolizumab (anti-PD-L1) treatment. The origin of the receptors is a woman aged 70-85 years with urothelial cancer. Each CDR3 is given with its conserved first and last residue.

length: 15
V: TRBV9
J: TRBJ2-5
CDR3: CASSALAGVAETQYF

length: 14
V: TRBV10-3
J: TRBJ2-5
CDR3: CAISGDRDQETQYF

length: 13
V: TRBV5-4
J: TRBJ2-3
CDR3: CASSLAGEDTQYF

length: 13
V: TRBV5-6
J: TRBJ2-3
CDR3: CASSLPDQDTQYF

length: 14
V: TRBV30
J: TRBJ1-6
CDR3: CASKRQNPYSPLHF

length: 12
V: TRBV5-5
J: TRBJ1-1
CDR3: CASSLYRDLAFF

length: 16
V: TRBV5-4
J: TRBJ2-7
CDR3: CASSPGTGRSSYEQYF

length: 15
V: TRBV11-2
J: TRBJ1-2
CDR3: CASSSVRGIGIVFTF

length: 14
V: TRBV30
J: TRBJ2-1
CDR3: CAWSVLFGGGEQFF

length: 17
V: TRBV4-2
J: TRBJ2-5
CDR3: CASSHEEQAGGRETQYF

length: 17
V: TRBV6-1
J: TRBJ2-3
CDR3: CASSAHASGQFTDTQYF

length: 17
V: TRBV4-1
J: TRBJ2-2
CDR3: CASSPRPRDRGTGELFF